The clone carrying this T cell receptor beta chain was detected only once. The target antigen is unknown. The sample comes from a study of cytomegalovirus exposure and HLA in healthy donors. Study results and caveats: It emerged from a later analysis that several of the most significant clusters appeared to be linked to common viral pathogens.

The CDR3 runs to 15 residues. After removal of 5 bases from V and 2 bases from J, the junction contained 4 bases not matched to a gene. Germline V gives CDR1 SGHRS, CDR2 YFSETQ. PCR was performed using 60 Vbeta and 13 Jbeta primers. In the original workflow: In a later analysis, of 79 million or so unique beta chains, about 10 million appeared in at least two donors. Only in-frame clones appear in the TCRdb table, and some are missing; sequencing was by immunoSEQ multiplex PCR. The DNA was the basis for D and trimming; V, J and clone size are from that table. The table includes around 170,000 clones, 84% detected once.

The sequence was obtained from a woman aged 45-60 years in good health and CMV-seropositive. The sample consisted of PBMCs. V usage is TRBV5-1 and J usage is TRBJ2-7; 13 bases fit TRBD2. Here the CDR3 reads CASRETSGGAYEQYF. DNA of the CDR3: TGCGCCAGCAGGGAAACTAGCGGGGGGGCCTACGAGCAGTACTTC.